The subject of this entry is one T cell receptor (beta chain). Its cognate antigen is unknown. The data originate from a study of CD8 T cells in Susac syndrome. For the study at large: Among the Susac syndrome patients sequenced, five or six had active disease and under 10 were in remission. When their blood was taken, patients with Susac syndrome were therapy-naive, taking corticosteroids, or taking intravenous immunoglobulin alone. Study findings and constraints: Regarding the TCR sequencing and HLA analysis, the study admitted that a relatively small number of individuals were involved.

RNA in amounts of about 0.5 to 1 ug was reverse transcribed with random hexamers. Multiplex PCR with immunoSEQ amplified the TCR beta CDR3 across 54 Vbeta and 13 Jbeta. MiXCR, applied by TCRdb to the immunoSEQ multiplex PCR reads, yields one record per CDR3 protein. The data show 150,000 to 180,000 distinct CDR3 sequences, with 85% to 95% seen just once and approximately 0.15% held by the top ten. Trimming removed 0 bases at V and 5 bases at J, with 19 bases between. The CDR3 extends over 17 amino acids. Germline loops: CDR1 LNHDA, CDR2 SQIVND (reference sequence). The sequenced sample consisted of CD4+ T cells from PBMCs. The V and J genes are TRBV19 and TRBJ1-1; unclear D gene. This TCR was sampled from a human donor with Susac syndrome. The CDR3 DNA is TGTGCCAGTAGTATAGATCACCGGGAGTCGCCCCGAACTGAAGCTTTCTTT. Encoded protein: CASSIDHRESPRTEAFF.